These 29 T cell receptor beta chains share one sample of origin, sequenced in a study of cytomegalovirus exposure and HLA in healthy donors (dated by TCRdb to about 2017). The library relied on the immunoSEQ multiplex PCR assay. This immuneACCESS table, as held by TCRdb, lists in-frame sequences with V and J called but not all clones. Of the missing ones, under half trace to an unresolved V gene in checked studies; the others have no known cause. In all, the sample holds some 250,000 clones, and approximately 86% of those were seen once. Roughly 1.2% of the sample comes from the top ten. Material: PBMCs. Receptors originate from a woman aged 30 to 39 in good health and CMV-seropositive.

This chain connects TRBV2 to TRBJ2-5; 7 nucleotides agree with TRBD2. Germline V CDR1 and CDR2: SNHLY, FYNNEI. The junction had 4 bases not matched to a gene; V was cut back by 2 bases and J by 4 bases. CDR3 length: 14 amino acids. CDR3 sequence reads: CASSEFRLAETQYF. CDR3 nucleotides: TGTGCCAGCAGTGAATTCAGACTAGCAGAGACCCAGTACTTC. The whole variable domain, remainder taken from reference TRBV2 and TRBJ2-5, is EPEVTQTPSHQVTQMGQEVILRCVPISNHLYFYWYRQILGQKVEFLVSFYNNEISEKSEIFDDQFSVERPDGSNFTLKIRSTKLEDSAMYFCASSEFRLAETQYFGPGTRLLVL.

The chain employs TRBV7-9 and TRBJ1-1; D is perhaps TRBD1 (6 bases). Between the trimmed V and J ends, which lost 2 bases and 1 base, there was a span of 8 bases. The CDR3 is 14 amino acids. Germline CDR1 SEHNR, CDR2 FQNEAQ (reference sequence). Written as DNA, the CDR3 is TGTGCCAGCAGCTTATTAGGGGGGAACACTGAAGCTTTCTTT. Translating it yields CASSLLGGNTEAFF.

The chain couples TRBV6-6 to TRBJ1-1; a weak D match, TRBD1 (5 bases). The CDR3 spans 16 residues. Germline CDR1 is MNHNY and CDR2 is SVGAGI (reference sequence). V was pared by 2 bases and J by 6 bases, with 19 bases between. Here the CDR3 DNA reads TGTGCCAGCAGTTACAAGGGGAGGGAGATGTCCGCTGAAGCTTTCTTT. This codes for CASSYKGREMSAEAFF.

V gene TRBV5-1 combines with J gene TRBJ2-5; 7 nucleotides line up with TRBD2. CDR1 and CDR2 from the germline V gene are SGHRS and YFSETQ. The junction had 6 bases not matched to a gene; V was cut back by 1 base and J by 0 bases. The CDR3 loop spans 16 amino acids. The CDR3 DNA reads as TGCGCCAGCAGCTTGACACTCGGGGGGTACCAAGAGACCCAGTACTTC. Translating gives CASSLTLGGYQETQYF. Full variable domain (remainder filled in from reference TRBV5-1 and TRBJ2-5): KAGVTQTPRYLIKTRGQQVTLSCSPISGHRSVSWYQQTPGQGLQFLFEYFSETQRNKGNFPGRFSGRQFSNSRSEMNVSTLELGDSALYLCASSLTLGGYQETQYFGPGTRLLVL.

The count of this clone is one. CDR3 residues: CASSKDWSSGNTIYF. The CDR3, as DNA: TGTGCCAGCAGTAAGGACTGGAGCTCTGGAAACACCATATATTTT. The genes are TRBV11-2 and TRBJ1-3; D remains unclear. Germline lookup yields CDR1 SGHAT and CDR2 FQNNGV. There are 15 residues in the CDR3. Trimming took off 6 bases at V and 0 bases at J, with 12 bases between the two ends.

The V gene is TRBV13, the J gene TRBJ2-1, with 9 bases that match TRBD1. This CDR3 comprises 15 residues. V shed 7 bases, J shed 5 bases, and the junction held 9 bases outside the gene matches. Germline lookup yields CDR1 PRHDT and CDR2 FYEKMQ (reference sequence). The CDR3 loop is CASTEGQGYNNEQFF. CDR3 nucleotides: TGTGCCAGCACAGAGGGACAGGGTTATAACAATGAGCAGTTCTTC.

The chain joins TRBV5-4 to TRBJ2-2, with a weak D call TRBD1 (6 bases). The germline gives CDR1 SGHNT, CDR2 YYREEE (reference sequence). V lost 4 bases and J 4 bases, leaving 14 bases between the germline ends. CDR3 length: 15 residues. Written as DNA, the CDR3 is TGTGCCAGCAGCCCCCAGGGGTTGGTCACCGGGGAGCTGTTTTTT. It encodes CASSPQGLVTGELFF.

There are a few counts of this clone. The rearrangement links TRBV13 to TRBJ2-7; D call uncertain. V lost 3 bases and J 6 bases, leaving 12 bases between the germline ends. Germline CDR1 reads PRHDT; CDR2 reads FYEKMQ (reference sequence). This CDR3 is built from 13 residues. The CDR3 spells CASSFSRRSEQYF. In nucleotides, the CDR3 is TGTGCCAGCAGCTTCTCTAGGCGAAGCGAGCAGTACTTC.

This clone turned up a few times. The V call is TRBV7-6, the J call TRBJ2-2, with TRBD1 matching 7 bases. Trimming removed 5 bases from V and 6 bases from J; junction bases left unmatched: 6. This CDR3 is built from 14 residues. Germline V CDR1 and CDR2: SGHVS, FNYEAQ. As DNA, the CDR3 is TGTGCCAGCAGCATACAGGGGAGTTCCGGGGAGCTGTTTTTT. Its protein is CASSIQGSSGELFF.

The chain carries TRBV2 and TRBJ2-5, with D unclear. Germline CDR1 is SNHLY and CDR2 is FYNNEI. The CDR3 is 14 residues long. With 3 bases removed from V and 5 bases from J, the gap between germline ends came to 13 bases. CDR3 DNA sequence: TGTGCCAGCAGTGAGGGCACCACGCGCGAGACCCAGTACTTC. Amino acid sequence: CASSEGTTRETQYF.

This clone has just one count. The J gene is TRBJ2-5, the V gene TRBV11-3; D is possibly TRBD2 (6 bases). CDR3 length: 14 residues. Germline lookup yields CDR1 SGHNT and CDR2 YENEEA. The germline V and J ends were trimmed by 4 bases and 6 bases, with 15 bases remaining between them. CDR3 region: CASSSFEGGQTQYF. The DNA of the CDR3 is TGTGCCAGCAGCTCCTTTGAAGGAGGGCAGACCCAGTACTTC.

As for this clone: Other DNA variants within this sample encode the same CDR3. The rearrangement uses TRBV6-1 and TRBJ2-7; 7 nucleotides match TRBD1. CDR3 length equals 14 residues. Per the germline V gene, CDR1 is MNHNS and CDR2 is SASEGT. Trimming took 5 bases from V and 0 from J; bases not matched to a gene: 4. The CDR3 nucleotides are TGTGCCAGCAGTCCGGGACAGAGCTCCTACGAGCAGTACTTC. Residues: CASSPGQSSYEQYF.

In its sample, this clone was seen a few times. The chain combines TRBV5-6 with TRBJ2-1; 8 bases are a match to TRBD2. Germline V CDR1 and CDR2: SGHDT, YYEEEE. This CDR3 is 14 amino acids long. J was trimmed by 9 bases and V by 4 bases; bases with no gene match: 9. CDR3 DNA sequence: TGTGCCAGCAGCCCCGGGACTAGAGAGGCTGAGCAGTTCTTC. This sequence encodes CASSPGTREAEQFF.

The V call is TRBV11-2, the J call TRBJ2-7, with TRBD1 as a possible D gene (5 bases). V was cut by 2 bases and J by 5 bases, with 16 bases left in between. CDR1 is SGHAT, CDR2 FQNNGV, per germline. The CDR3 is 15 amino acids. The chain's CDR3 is CASSLLPQGRHEQYF. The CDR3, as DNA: TGTGCCAGCAGCTTACTGCCCCAGGGTCGCCACGAGCAGTACTTC.

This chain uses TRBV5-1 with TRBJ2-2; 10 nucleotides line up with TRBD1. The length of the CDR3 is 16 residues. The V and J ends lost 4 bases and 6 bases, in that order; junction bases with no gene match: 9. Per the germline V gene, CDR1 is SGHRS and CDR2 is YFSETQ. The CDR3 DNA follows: TGCGCCAGCAGCCCCCAAGGGACAGGGGAGGCCGGGGAGCTGTTTTTT. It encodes CASSPQGTGEAGELFF.

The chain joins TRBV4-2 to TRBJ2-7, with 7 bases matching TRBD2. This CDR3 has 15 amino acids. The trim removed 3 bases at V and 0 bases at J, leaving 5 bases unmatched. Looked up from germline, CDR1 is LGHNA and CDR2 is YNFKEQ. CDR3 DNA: TGTGCCAGCAGCCAGGGAGGGGCCGACTCCTACGAGCAGTACTTC. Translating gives CASSQGGADSYEQYF.

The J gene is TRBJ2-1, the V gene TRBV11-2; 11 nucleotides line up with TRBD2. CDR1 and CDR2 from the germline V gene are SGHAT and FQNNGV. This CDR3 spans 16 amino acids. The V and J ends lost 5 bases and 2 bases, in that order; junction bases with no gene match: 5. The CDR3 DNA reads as TGTGCCAGCAGCCATCAGACTAGCGGGACCTACAATGAGCAGTTCTTC. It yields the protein CASSHQTSGTYNEQFF.

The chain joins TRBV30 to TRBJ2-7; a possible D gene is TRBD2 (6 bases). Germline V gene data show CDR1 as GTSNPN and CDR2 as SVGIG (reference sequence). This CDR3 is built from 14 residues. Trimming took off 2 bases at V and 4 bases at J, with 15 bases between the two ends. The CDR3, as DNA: TGTGCCTGGAGTAGGGGACTGGCCCTTTACGAGCAGTACTTC. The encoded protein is CAWSRGLALYEQYF.

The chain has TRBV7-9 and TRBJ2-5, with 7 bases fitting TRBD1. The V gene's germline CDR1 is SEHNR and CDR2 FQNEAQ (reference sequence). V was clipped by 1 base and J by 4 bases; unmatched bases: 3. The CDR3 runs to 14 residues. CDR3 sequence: CASSLGQGLETQYF. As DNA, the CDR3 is TGTGCCAGCAGCTTAGGACAGGGCCTAGAGACCCAGTACTTC.

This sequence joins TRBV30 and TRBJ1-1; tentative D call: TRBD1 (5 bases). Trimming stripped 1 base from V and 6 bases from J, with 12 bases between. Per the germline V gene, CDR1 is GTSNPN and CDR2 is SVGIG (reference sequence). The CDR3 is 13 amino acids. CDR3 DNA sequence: TGTGCCTGGAGTGCAAGGGGTCGAGCTGAAGCTTTCTTT. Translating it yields CAWSARGRAEAFF.

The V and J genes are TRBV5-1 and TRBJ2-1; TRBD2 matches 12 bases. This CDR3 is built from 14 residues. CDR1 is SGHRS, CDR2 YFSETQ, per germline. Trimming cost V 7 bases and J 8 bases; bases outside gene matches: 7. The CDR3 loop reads CASSGTSGSDEQFF. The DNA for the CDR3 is TGCGCCAGCTCGGGGACTAGCGGGTCCGATGAGCAGTTCTTC.

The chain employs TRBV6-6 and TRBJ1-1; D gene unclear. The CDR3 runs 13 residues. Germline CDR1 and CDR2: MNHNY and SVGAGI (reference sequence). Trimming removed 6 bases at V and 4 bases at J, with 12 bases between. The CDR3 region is CASSLDSSTEAFF. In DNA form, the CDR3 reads TGTGCCAGCAGCTTAGATAGTTCCACTGAAGCTTTCTTT.

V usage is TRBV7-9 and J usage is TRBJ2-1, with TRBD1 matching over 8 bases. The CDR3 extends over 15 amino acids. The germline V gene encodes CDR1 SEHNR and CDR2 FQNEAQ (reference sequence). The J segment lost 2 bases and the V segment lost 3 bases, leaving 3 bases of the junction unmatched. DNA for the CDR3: TGTGCCAGCAGCTTCGAGACAGGGGCCTACAATGAGCAGTTCTTC. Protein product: CASSFETGAYNEQFF.

CDR3 nucleotide sequence: TGTGCCAGCAGACTCGGACAGATAGGCCCATTCTACGAGCAGTACTTC. Amino acids: CASRLGQIGPFYEQYF. The chain combines TRBV27 with TRBJ2-7; possible D gene TRBD1, 6 bases. The CDR3 is 16 amino acids. V lost 6 bases, J lost 3 bases, and 21 bases lay in between. The V gene's germline CDR1 is MNHEY and CDR2 SMNVEV (reference sequence).

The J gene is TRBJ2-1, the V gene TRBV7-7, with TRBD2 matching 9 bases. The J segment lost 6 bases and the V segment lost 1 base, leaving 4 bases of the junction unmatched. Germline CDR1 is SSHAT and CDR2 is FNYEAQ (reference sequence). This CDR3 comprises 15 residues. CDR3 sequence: CASSLGGGRANEQFF. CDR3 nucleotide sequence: TGTGCCAGCAGCTTAGGGGGCGGGAGGGCCAATGAGCAGTTCTTC.

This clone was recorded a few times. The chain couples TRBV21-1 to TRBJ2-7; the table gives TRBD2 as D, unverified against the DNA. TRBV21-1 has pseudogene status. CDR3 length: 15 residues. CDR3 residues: CASSKRTSGPYEQYF. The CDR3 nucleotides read TGTGCCAGCAGCAAAAGGACTAGCGGTCCCTACGAGCAGTACTTC.

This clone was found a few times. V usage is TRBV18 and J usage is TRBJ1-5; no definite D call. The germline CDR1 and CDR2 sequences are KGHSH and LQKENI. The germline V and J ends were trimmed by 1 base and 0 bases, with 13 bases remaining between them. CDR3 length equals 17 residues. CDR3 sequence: CASSPQGGPDSNQPQHF. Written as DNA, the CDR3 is TGTGCCAGCTCACCACAAGGAGGGCCCGATAGCAATCAGCCCCAGCATTTT.

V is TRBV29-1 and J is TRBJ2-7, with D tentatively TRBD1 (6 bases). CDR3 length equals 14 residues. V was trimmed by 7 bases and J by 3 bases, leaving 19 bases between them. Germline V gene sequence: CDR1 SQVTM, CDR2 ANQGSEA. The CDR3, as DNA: TGCAGCGCCTCCCCTGGGGGACATCGCTACGAGCAGTACTTC. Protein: CSASPGGHRYEQYF.

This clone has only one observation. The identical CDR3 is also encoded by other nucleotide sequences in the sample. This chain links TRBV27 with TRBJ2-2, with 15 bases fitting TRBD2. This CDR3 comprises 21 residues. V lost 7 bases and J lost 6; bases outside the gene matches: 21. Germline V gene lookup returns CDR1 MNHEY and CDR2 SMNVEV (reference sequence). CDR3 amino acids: CASTHFPGLAGGNLIPGELFF. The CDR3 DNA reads TGTGCCAGCACCCACTTTCCGGGACTAGCGGGAGGCAACCTCATACCCGGGGAGCTGTTTTTT.